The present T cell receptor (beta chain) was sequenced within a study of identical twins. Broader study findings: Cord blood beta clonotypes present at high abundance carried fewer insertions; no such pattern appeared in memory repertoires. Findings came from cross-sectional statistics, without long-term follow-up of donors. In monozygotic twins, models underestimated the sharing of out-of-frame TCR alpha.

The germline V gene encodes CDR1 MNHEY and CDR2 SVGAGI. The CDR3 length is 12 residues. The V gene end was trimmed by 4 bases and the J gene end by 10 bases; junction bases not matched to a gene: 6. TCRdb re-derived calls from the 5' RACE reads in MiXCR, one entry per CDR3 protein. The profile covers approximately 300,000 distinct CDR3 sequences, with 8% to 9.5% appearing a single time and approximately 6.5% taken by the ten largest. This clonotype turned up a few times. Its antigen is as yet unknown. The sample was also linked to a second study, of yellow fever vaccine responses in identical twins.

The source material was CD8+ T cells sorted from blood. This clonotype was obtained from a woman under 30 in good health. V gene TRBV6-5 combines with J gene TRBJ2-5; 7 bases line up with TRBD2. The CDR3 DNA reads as TGTGCCAGCAGTTGGTCGGGAGGCCTCCAGTACTTC. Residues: CASSWSGGLQYF.